Below, 21 T cell receptor beta chains from the same sample are listed, as sequenced in a study of identical twins. TCRdb ran MiXCR on the 5' RACE reads and lists one entry per CDR3 protein. This sample carries 460,000 or so distinct CDR3 sequences, approximately 15% of them seen once, and the ten largest clones take about 0.52%. The same sample was also studied in work on yellow fever vaccine responses in identical twins.

Sequencing used CD4+ T cells sorted from blood. The source is a young woman in good health.

The V and J genes are TRBV20-1 and TRBJ2-7; weak D call: TRBD1 (6 bases). CDR3 length: 15 amino acids. CDR1 and CDR2 from the germline V gene are DFQATT and SNEGSKA (reference sequence). V was shortened by 2 bases and J by 0 bases, with 14 bases between the two germline ends. The CDR3 sequence: CSARPLGHNSYEQYF. CDR3 nucleotides: TGCAGTGCTAGACCTTTGGGACACAACTCCTACGAGCAGTACTTC.

A few counts support this clonotype. This chain connects TRBV20-1 to TRBJ1-1; unclear D gene. CDR3 length: 12 residues. CDR1 is DFQATT, CDR2 SNEGSKA, per germline (reference sequence). V lost 0 bases and J lost 11, with 13 bases in between. CDR3 DNA: TGCAGTGCTAGAGATCACGGTAAAGGGGCTTTCTTT. It encodes CSARDHGKGAFF.

This clonotype appeared a few times. The chain combines TRBV6-5 with TRBJ2-2, with unresolved D. The germline V gene has CDR1 MNHEY and CDR2 SVGAGI. The CDR3 is made up of 15 amino acids. V was clipped by 5 bases and J by 1 base, with 11 bases between them. In nucleotides, the CDR3 is TGTGCCAGCAGTCACGGCGACAAGAACACCGGGGAGCTGTTTTTT. It codes for CASSHGDKNTGELFF.

This clonotype has just a few counts. The chain carries TRBV30 and TRBJ2-5; perhaps D is TRBD1 or TRBD2 (5 bases each). CDR3 length: 18 amino acids. CDR1 is GTSNPN, CDR2 SVGIG, per germline (reference sequence). V lost 0 bases and J 3 bases, leaving 23 bases between the germline ends. CDR3 nucleotide sequence: TGTGCCTGGAGTGTACTCGAGACAGCCCTAAGACTAAAAGAGACCCAGTACTTC. This sequence encodes CAWSVLETALRLKETQYF.

This clonotype was seen a handful of times. The chain recombines TRBV29-1 with TRBJ2-5; D perhaps matches TRBD1 (6 bases). Germline V gene lookup returns CDR1 SQVTM and CDR2 ANQGSEA. This CDR3 region has 13 residues. Trimming stripped 6 bases from V and 4 bases from J, with 15 bases between. The CDR3 loop is CSVYGAGAETQYF. DNA for the CDR3: TGCAGCGTGTATGGGGCAGGGGCAGAGACCCAGTACTTC.

This clonotype was counted only a few times. The chain employs TRBV5-1 and TRBJ2-7; D remains ambiguous. The ends were cut back, 0 bases at V and 2 bases at J, with 15 bases in the middle. The CDR3 has 16 residues. CDR1 is SGHRS and CDR2 is YFSETQ in the germline V gene. The CDR3 nucleotides read TGCGCCAGCAGCTTGGCGGGCCCCAGAGGTACCTACGAGCAGTACTTC. Translating it yields CASSLAGPRGTYEQYF.

This clonotype was seen ten or more times. The CDR3 DNA follows: TGTGCCACCAGCAGAGAACGGGACACTGGCTACGAGCAGTACTTC. It is translated as CATSRERDTGYEQYF. The chain employs TRBV15 and TRBJ2-7; TRBD1 is a possible D gene (6 bases). This CDR3 is 15 amino acids long. Trimming pared 0 bases from V and 3 bases from J, leaving 12 bases between. Germline assignment: CDR1 LNHNV and CDR2 YYDKDF (reference sequence).

The chain recombines TRBV5-1 with TRBJ2-7; D tentatively reads TRBD1 or TRBD2 (5 bases each). The CDR3 extends over 19 amino acids. Germline CDR1 SGHRS, CDR2 YFSETQ. Trimming stripped 3 bases from V and 4 bases from J, with 29 bases between. The CDR3 protein is CASSSGFTGLGRGEYEQYF. The CDR3 DNA reads TGCGCCAGCAGCTCCGGGTTTACAGGATTGGGTCGGGGTGAATACGAGCAGTACTTC.

This chain uses TRBV12-3 or TRBV12-4 with TRBJ1-1; D is uncertain. V lost 8 bases and J 0 bases, leaving 10 bases between the germline ends. This CDR3 is 13 amino acids long. CDR3 protein: CASCREVNTEAFF. The CDR3 DNA reads TGTGCCAGCTGTCGCGAGGTGAACACTGAAGCTTTCTTT.

In its sample, this clonotype was seen a few times. The chain has TRBV20-1 and TRBJ2-3, with TRBD2 matching 7 bases. This CDR3 has 13 amino acids. V dropped 6 bases and J dropped 2; count of bases not matched to a gene: 5. Germline V gives CDR1 DFQATT, CDR2 SNEGSKA (reference sequence). For the CDR3, the DNA is TGCAGTGCCGCTGGGACTACCACAGATACGCAGTATTTT. Encoded protein: CSAAGTTTDTQYF.

This chain links TRBV12-3 or TRBV12-4 with TRBJ2-3, with D possibly TRBD1 on 6 matching bases. The V end was cut by 9 bases, the J end by 2 bases, with 12 bases between. This CDR3 has 13 residues. Here the CDR3 DNA reads TGTGCCAGTGCACAGGGAACCACAGATACGCAGTATTTT. Residues: CASAQGTTDTQYF.

This clonotype was seen more than once but under ten times. The gene calls are TRBV6-5 and TRBJ2-7, with D unclear. The CDR3 is 13 amino acids. Trimming pared 2 bases from V and 6 bases from J, leaving 11 bases between. The germline CDR1 and CDR2 sequences are MNHEY and SVGAGI. In DNA form, the CDR3 reads TGTGCCAGCAGTTACAGACCCTGGGGCGAGCAGTACTTC. Encoded protein: CASSYRPWGEQYF.

V usage is TRBV5-6 and J usage is TRBJ2-7; D not resolved. Between the trimmed V and J ends, which lost 8 bases and 2 bases, there was a span of 14 bases. Germline-derived CDR1 and CDR2 are SGHDT and YYEEEE. The CDR3 length is 13 residues. CDR3 coding DNA: TGTGCCAGGGGCCGAGGTCTGCCCTACGAGCAGTACTTC. Residues: CARGRGLPYEQYF.

This sequence joins TRBV20-1 and TRBJ2-1; D is unclear. Germline CDR1 DFQATT, CDR2 SNEGSKA (reference sequence). Trimming pared 6 bases from V and 6 bases from J, leaving 12 bases between. This CDR3 has 12 residues. The CDR3 spells CSARRGGNEQFF. The CDR3 region has the DNA TGCAGTGCCCGTCGAGGCGGCAATGAGCAGTTCTTC.

The V and J genes are TRBV27 and TRBJ2-7, with TRBD1 matching over 7 bases. The germline CDR1 and CDR2 sequences are MNHEY and SMNVEV (reference sequence). Trimming took 6 bases from V and 3 from J; bases not matched to a gene: 11. CDR3 size: 15 residues. CDR3 sequence: CASSKYPGQNYEQYF. CDR3 sequence (DNA): TGTGCCAGCAGCAAATACCCGGGACAGAACTACGAGCAGTACTTC.

The chain is built from TRBV20-1 and TRBJ2-1; 12 nucleotides line up with TRBD2. The CDR3 runs 14 residues. V trimming: 5 bases; J trimming: 8 bases; junction bases outside the gene matches: 7. Germline V lookup: CDR1 DFQATT, CDR2 SNEGSKA (reference sequence). The CDR3 sequence: CSAEPSGGADEQFF. The CDR3 DNA follows: TGCAGTGCTGAACCTAGCGGGGGGGCGGATGAGCAGTTCTTC.

There are a few counts of this clonotype. The gene calls are TRBV7-2 and TRBJ2-7, with TRBD2 identical over 7 bases. J gave up 0 bases and V 2 bases, and 7 bases lay outside the gene matches. Germline CDR1 and CDR2: SGHTA and FQGNSA. The CDR3 has 16 amino acids. The CDR3 sequence is CASSLNGGTNSYEQYF. The CDR3 nucleotides read TGTGCCAGCAGCTTAAATGGGGGGACTAACTCCTACGAGCAGTACTTC. The full variable domain, its missing parts supplied by reference TRBV7-2 and TRBJ2-7, is GAGVSQSPSNKVTEKGKDVELRCDPISGHTALYWYRQSLGQGLEFLIYFQGNSAPDKSGLPSDRFSAERTGGSVSTLTIQRTQQEDSAVYLCASSLNGGTNSYEQYFGPGTRLTVT.

This rearrangement joins TRBV27 to TRBJ2-4, with 7 positions matching TRBD1. Germline V gene data show CDR1 as MNHEY and CDR2 as SMNVEV (reference sequence). CDR3 size: 15 residues. V was pared by 5 bases and J by 4 bases, with 8 bases of the junction left unmatched. This CDR3 reads CASSPNRQGKNIQYF. The CDR3 nucleotides are TGTGCCAGCAGTCCCAATCGACAGGGAAAAAACATTCAGTACTTC.

J is TRBJ2-1 and V is TRBV14; 11 bases are shared with TRBD2. Germline V gene sequence: CDR1 SGHDN, CDR2 FVKESK. The trim removed 1 base at V and 3 bases at J, leaving 5 bases unmatched. CDR3 size: 17 residues. The CDR3 loop reads CASSQGAGTSGYNEQFF. The DNA for the CDR3 is TGTGCCAGCAGCCAAGGGGCTGGGACTAGCGGCTACAATGAGCAGTTCTTC.

The rearrangement joins TRBV20-1 to TRBJ2-7, with a possible D match to TRBD2 (7 bases). V lost 8 bases to trimming and J lost 6 bases, with 20 bases between them. The CDR3 runs 13 residues. CDR1 is DFQATT, CDR2 SNEGSKA, per germline (reference sequence). The DNA of the CDR3 is TGCAGTTCCAGGGGAGGGGGATCTCTCGAGCAGTACTTC. Protein: CSSRGGGSLEQYF.

This clonotype was found many times. The chain employs TRBV5-1 and TRBJ2-4; possibly TRBD1 for D (5 bases). The CDR3 extends over 16 amino acids. Germline CDR1 is SGHRS and CDR2 is YFSETQ. Trimming took 2 bases from V and 1 from J, leaving 13 bases between them. The CDR3 loop is CASSLATAGAKNIQYF. CDR3 in DNA: TGCGCCAGCAGCTTAGCGACAGCTGGGGCCAAAAACATTCAGTACTTC.